The 28 T cell receptor beta chains below all came from one sample that was sequenced in a study of identical twins. TCRdb passed the 5' RACE reads through MiXCR, listing each CDR3 protein once. The sample records around 1.7 million distinct CDR3 sequences, about 32% being singletons. Source material: cord blood. These receptors were collected from a newborn girl in good health.

The rearrangement uses TRBV6-1 and TRBJ2-5, with 7 bases aligning to TRBD1. The germline V gene encodes CDR1 MNHNS and CDR2 SASEGT. There are 13 residues in the CDR3. Germline trimming cut 4 bases from V and 4 bases from J; bases unmatched to any gene: 3. The CDR3 sequence is CASSAQGSETQYF. The DNA for the CDR3 is TGTGCCAGCAGTGCACAGGGGTCAGAGACCCAGTACTTC.

This clonotype has more than one count but fewer than ten. The V gene is TRBV6-1, the J gene TRBJ1-5; the D gene is possibly TRBD1 (6 bases). CDR1 and CDR2 from the germline V gene are MNHNS and SASEGT. The CDR3 is 15 residues long. V was pared by 7 bases and J by 0 bases, with 13 bases between. CDR3 nucleotides: TGTGCCAGCACCGGGACACCTTATAGCAATCAGCCCCAGCATTTT. It encodes CASTGTPYSNQPQHF.

The chain links TRBV6-2 or TRBV6-3 to TRBJ2-3, with a weak D call TRBD2 (5 bases). Germline V lookup: CDR1 MNHEY, CDR2 SVGEGT. There are 17 residues in the CDR3. V lost 5 bases, J lost 2 bases, and 20 bases lay in between. The CDR3 is CASSPKSGSLYTDTQYF. The CDR3, as DNA: TGTGCCAGCAGTCCTAAGTCGGGGTCTCTTTACACAGATACGCAGTATTTT.

The rearrangement uses TRBV6-1 and TRBJ2-5; 10 positions agree with TRBD2. Germline assignment: CDR1 MNHNS and CDR2 SASEGT. CDR3 length: 14 residues. Losses at the gene ends were 9 bases for V and 11 bases for J; bases not matched to a gene: 15. This CDR3 reads CASNGLAADNEQYF. For the CDR3, the DNA is TGTGCCAGTAATGGACTAGCGGCGGACAATGAGCAGTACTTC.

The CDR3, as DNA: TGCGCCAGCAGCCAGAGCGGCCCTCTAAAAAACATTCAGTACTTC. Translation gives CASSQSGPLKNIQYF. The chain has TRBV5-1 and TRBJ2-4, with D perhaps TRBD2 (5 bases). V was trimmed by 4 bases and J by 4 bases, leaving 15 bases between them. The germline V gene has CDR1 SGHRS and CDR2 YFSETQ. This CDR3 spans 15 amino acids.

The rearrangement uses TRBV4-2 and TRBJ2-5; 7 nucleotides align to TRBD2. The CDR3 contains 14 residues. With 1 base clipped from V and 4 bases from J, the junction kept 3 bases outside the gene matches. The germline V gene encodes CDR1 LGHNA and CDR2 YNFKEQ. The chain's CDR3 is CASSQVPSGETQYF. CDR3 nucleotide sequence: TGTGCCAGCAGCCAAGTTCCTAGCGGAGAGACCCAGTACTTC.

The chain employs TRBV7-6 and TRBJ2-7, with unresolved D. The V end lost 1 base, the J end lost 3 bases, and 16 bases lay between the germline ends. There are 16 residues in the CDR3. Germline CDR1 SGHVS, CDR2 FNYEAQ. DNA of the CDR3: TGTGCCAGCAGCTTAGACAGTTCCAGGTTTGGCTACGAGCAGTACTTC. Residues: CASSLDSSRFGYEQYF.

The chain recombines TRBV7-9 with TRBJ2-1; 10 bases are shared with TRBD2. The CDR3 has 16 residues. J gave up 6 bases and V 2 bases, and 7 bases lay outside the gene matches. Germline V lookup: CDR1 SEHNR, CDR2 FQNEAQ (reference sequence). In nucleotides, the CDR3 is TGTGCCAGCAGCTTAACCTCGGGACTAGCGACCAATGAGCAGTTCTTC. Protein product: CASSLTSGLATNEQFF.

The sample holds one count of this clonotype. The chain links TRBV10-2 to TRBJ2-7, with no clear D. Trimming removed 2 bases at V and 7 bases at J, with 12 bases between. The CDR3 spans 13 residues. Germline V gives CDR1 WSHSY, CDR2 SAAADI. The DNA for the CDR3 is TGCGCCAGCAGTGAGGCCCCTATGGGGGAGCAGTACTTC. Translated: CASSEAPMGEQYF.

This clonotype was detected only once. The V and J genes are TRBV7-9 and TRBJ1-1; 7 bases line up with TRBD1. The trim removed 3 bases at V and 5 bases at J, leaving 15 bases unmatched. CDR3 length: 17 residues. Germline values: CDR1 SEHNR, CDR2 FQNEAQ (reference sequence). DNA for the CDR3: TGTGCCAGCAGCTTGACGAAAACCCTAATACAGGGGACTGAAGCTTTCTTT. Amino acids: CASSLTKTLIQGTEAFF. Filled out from reference TRBV7-9 and TRBJ1-1, the complete variable domain reads DTGVSQNPRHKITKRGQNVTFRCDPISEHNRLYWYRQTLGQGPEFLTYFQNEAQLEKSRLLSDRFSAERPKGSFSTLEIQRTEQGDSAMYLCASSLTKTLIQGTEAFFGQGTRLTVV.

This clonotype was observed at least ten times. V is TRBV29-1 and J is TRBJ1-2; TRBD1 agrees at 7 bases. Trimming cost V 5 bases and J 4 bases; bases outside gene matches: 10. There are 14 residues in the CDR3. The V gene's germline CDR1 is SQVTM and CDR2 ANQGSEA. The CDR3 DNA sequence: TGCAGCGTTTACGGGACAGACCTACTCTATGGCTACACCTTC. This sequence encodes CSVYGTDLLYGYTF.

This clonotype came up a few times. The genes are TRBV4-2 and TRBJ1-4; D perhaps matches TRBD1 (5 bases). V gave up 0 bases and J gave up 10 bases, with 15 bases separating them. This CDR3 is built from 15 residues. Germline loops: CDR1 LGHNA, CDR2 YNFKEQ. The CDR3 DNA follows: TGTGCCAGCAGCCAAGAAGAGTGGGGCGCCGGAAAACTGTTTTTT. This gives the protein CASSQEEWGAGKLFF.

This clonotype was recorded a few times. One junction end does not reproduce the germline sequence, and a read error may be involved. V is TRBV6-6 and J is TRBJ1-5, with D perhaps TRBD1 (5 bases). The CDR3 covers 16 residues. CDR1 MNHNY and CDR2 SVGAGI come from the germline V gene (reference sequence). CDR3: CASSYEGYTGDQPQHF. As DNA, the CDR3 is TGTGCTAGCAGTTACGAGGGGTACACAGGTGATCAGCCCCAGCATTTT.

In this sample, this clonotype turned up a few times. This chain uses TRBV20-1 with TRBJ1-2; perhaps TRBD1 as D (5 bases). Trimming cost V 4 bases and J 2 bases, with 8 bases left between them. The CDR3 runs 12 residues. Germline V gives CDR1 DFQATT, CDR2 SNEGSKA (reference sequence). CDR3 coding DNA: TGCAGTGCTATGAGGGGAAACTATGGCTACACCTTC. It is translated as CSAMRGNYGYTF.

This clonotype has more than one count but fewer than ten. The CDR3 sequence is CSAQGVAGANVLTF. The CDR3 region has the DNA TGCAGTGCCCAAGGGGTGGCTGGGGCCAACGTCCTGACTTTC. The chain links TRBV20-1 to TRBJ2-6; D perhaps matches TRBD1 (5 bases). V gave up 6 bases and J gave up 2 bases, with 11 bases separating them. Looked up from germline, CDR1 is DFQATT and CDR2 is SNEGSKA (reference sequence). This CDR3 contains 14 residues.

The chain uses TRBV24-1 and TRBJ2-3; TRBD2 matches 8 bases. V lost 4 bases and J lost 6; bases outside the gene matches: 5. Germline values: CDR1 KGHDR, CDR2 SFDVKD. CDR3 length: 14 amino acids. CDR3 bases: TGTGCCACCAGTGAAGCGGGAGTTCGCGATACGCAGTATTTT. Its protein product is CATSEAGVRDTQYF.

The rearrangement links TRBV5-1 to TRBJ1-1, with 7 bases identical to TRBD1. V was pared by 1 base and J by 5 bases, with 5 bases of the junction left unmatched. The CDR3 has 14 residues. The V gene's germline CDR1 is SGHRS and CDR2 YFSETQ. The DNA for the CDR3 is TGCGCCAGCAGCTTGCCAGGGGGAGGGACTGAAGCTTTCTTT. It codes for CASSLPGGGTEAFF.

This clonotype has just a few counts. J is TRBJ1-2 and V is TRBV27, with unresolved D. The CDR3 totals 17 residues. Trimming stripped 0 bases from V and 0 bases from J, with 14 bases between. Germline CDR1 is MNHEY and CDR2 is SMNVEV (reference sequence). The CDR3 coding sequence is TGTGCCAGCAGTTTATCTGCTTGGACGACGACTAACTATGGCTACACCTTC. Protein product: CASSLSAWTTTNYGYTF.

A few counts support this clonotype. CDR3 in DNA: TGCAGTGCTAGAGTTCCCGGACAGGGGATCTCCTACAATGAGCAGTTCTTC. Residues: CSARVPGQGISYNEQFF. The chain links TRBV20-1 to TRBJ2-1; 9 nucleotides match TRBD1. There are 17 residues in the CDR3. Germline lookup yields CDR1 DFQATT and CDR2 SNEGSKA (reference sequence). The ends lost 1 base at V and 0 bases at J; junction bases unmatched: 7.

The chain couples TRBV11-2 to TRBJ2-1; TRBD2 might be the D (6 bases). The CDR3 is made up of 19 amino acids. V lost 3 bases, J lost 0 bases, and 21 bases lay in between. The germline gives CDR1 SGHAT, CDR2 FQNNGV. CDR3 in DNA: TGTGCCAGCAGCTTGGGAGTACAGCGGGTGGAGAGCTCCTACAATGAGCAGTTCTTC. Translation: CASSLGVQRVESSYNEQFF. Together with reference TRBV11-2 and TRBJ2-1, the CDR3 gives the full variable domain: EAGVAQSPRYKIIEKRQSVAFWCNPISGHATLYWYQQILGQGPKLLIQFQNNGVVDDSQLPKDRFSAERLKGVDSTLKIQPAKLEDSAVYLCASSLGVQRVESSYNEQFFGPGTRLTVL.

CDR3 in DNA: TGTGCCAGCAGCGTAGGACTAGCGGACCTACACAATGAGCAGTTCTTC. This codes for CASSVGLADLHNEQFF. The chain couples TRBV7-9 to TRBJ2-1, with TRBD2 matching 10 bases. The CDR3 has 16 residues. Germline values: CDR1 SEHNR, CDR2 FQNEAQ (reference sequence). V shed 5 bases, J shed 5 bases, and the junction held 9 bases outside the gene matches.

J is TRBJ1-4 and V is TRBV14; TRBD1 aligns across 9 bases. V shed 0 bases and J 7 bases; nucleotides not matched to a gene: 3. This CDR3 has 15 residues. CDR1 is SGHDN and CDR2 is FVKESK in the germline V gene. CDR3 loop: CASSQEQGAFEKLFF. The CDR3, as DNA: TGTGCCAGCAGCCAAGAACAGGGGGCTTTTGAAAAACTGTTTTTT. The variable domain in full, with the rest retrieved from reference TRBV14 and TRBJ1-4, is EAGVTQFPSHSVIEKGQTVTLRCDPISGHDNLYWYRRVMGKEIKFLLHFVKESKQDESGMPNNRFLAERTGGTYSTLKVQPAELEDSGVYFCASSQEQGAFEKLFFGSGTQLSVL.

The chain recombines TRBV9 with TRBJ2-5; 16 bases fit TRBD2. The J call may be mistaken, given a closer DNA end match to TRBJ2-7. The V gene's germline CDR1 is SGDLS and CDR2 YYNGEE. The CDR3 contains 18 residues. CDR3 DNA sequence: TGTGCCAGCAGCATGGGACTAGCGGGAGGGAAAACACTCTACGAGCAGTACTTC. Translated: CASSMGLAGGKTLYEQYF.

About this clonotype: At one boundary the junction diverges from the germline segment, which might be a read error. The rearrangement links TRBV14 to TRBJ2-1, with no clear D. CDR3 length equals 16 residues. The germline V gene has CDR1 SGHDN and CDR2 FVKESK. The chain's CDR3 is CASSQVPLSSYNEQFF. The CDR3 DNA reads TGTGCCAGCAGCCAAGTTCCGCTGAGCTCCTATAATGAGCAGTTCTTC.

A remark on this clonotype: A much larger clone lies a single base off, so this may be a read error. The chain uses TRBV29-1 and TRBJ2-5; TRBD2 agrees at 7 bases. The J call is in doubt because the DNA end fits TRBJ2-1 better. This CDR3 comprises 15 residues. The germline V gene has CDR1 SQVTM and CDR2 ANQGSEA. The CDR3 here is CSVDPLGGLQETQFF. DNA of the CDR3: TGCAGCGTTGACCCCTTGGGAGGGCTCCAAGAGACCCAGTTCTTC.

This clonotype was picked up many times. The DNA for the CDR3 is TGCAGCGTTCGAGGGGTCGAGCAGTACTTC. This codes for CSVRGVEQYF. The chain links TRBV29-1 to TRBJ2-7; either TRBD1 or TRBD2 may supply D (5 bases each). Trimming removed 5 bases at V and 6 bases at J, with 8 bases between. The germline CDR1 and CDR2 sequences are SQVTM and ANQGSEA. The CDR3 is 10 amino acids.

The chain employs TRBV21-1 and TRBJ2-7; the DNA was not compared with TRBD2, the D call given in the table. TRBV21-1 is flagged as a pseudogene. The CDR3 has 15 residues. CDR3 coding DNA: TGTGCCAGCACTTCTAGCGGGAGTCGGTCCTACGAGCAGTACTTC. It translates to CASTSSGSRSYEQYF.

A note on this clonotype: The junction shows a germline mismatch at one end, possibly a read error. The genes are TRBV2 and TRBJ2-1; D remains ambiguous. The V gene's germline CDR1 is SNHLY and CDR2 FYNNEI. There are 14 residues in the CDR3. In DNA, the CDR3 is TGTGCCAGCAGCGATACAAGCTCCTACAATGAGCAGTTATTC. As protein: CASSDTSSYNEQLF.